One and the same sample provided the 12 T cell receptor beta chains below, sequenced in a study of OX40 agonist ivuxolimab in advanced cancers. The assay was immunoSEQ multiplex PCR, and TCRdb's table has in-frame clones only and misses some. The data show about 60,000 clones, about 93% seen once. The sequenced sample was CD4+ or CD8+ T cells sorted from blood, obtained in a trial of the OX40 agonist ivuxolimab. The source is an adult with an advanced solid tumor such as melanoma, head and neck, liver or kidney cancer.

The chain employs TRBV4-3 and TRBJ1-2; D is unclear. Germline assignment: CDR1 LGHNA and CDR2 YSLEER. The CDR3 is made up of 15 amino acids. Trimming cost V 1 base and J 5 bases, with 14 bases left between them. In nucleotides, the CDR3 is TGCGCCAGCAGCCAAGGACGTAGCCGAGAATATGGCTACACCTTC. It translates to CASSQGRSREYGYTF.

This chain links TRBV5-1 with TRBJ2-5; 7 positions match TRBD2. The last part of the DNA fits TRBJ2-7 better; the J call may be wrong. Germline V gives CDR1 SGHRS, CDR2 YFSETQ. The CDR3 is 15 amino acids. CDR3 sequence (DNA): TGCGCCAGCAGCTTGACTAGCGAGGGTTTGGGCGAGCAGTACTTC. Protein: CASSLTSEGLGEQYF.

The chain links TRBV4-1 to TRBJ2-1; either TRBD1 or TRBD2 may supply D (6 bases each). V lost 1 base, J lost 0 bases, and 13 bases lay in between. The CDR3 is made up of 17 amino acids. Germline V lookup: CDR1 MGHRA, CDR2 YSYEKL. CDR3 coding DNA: TGCGCCAGCAGCCAAGTGGGGGGCGCCAGCTCCTACAATGAGCAGTTCTTC. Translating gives CASSQVGGASSYNEQFF.

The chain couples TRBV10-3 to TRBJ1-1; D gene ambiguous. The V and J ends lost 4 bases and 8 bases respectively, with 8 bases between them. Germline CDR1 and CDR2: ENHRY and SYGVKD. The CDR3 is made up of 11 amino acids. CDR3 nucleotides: TGTGCCATCAGTGGGGCATCAGAAGCTTTCTTT. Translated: CAISGASEAFF.

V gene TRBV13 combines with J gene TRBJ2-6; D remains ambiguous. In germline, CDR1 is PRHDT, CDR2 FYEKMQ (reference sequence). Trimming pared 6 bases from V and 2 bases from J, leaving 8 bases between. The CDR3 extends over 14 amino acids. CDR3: CASSSPTGANVLTF. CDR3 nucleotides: TGTGCCAGCAGTTCACCAACTGGGGCCAACGTCCTGACTTTC.

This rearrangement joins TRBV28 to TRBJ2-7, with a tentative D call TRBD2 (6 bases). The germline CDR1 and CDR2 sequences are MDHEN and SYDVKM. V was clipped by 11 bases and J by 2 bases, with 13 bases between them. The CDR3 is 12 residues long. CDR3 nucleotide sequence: TGTGCCGGGGGGACCGGGACCTACGAGCAGTACTTC. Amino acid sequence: CAGGTGTYEQYF.

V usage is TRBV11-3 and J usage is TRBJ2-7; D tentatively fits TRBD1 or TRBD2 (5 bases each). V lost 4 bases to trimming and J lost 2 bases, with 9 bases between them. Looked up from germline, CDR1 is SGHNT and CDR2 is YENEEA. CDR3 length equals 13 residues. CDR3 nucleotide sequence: TGTGCCAGCAGCTCGGGACCTCCCTACGAGCAGTACTTC. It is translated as CASSSGPPYEQYF.

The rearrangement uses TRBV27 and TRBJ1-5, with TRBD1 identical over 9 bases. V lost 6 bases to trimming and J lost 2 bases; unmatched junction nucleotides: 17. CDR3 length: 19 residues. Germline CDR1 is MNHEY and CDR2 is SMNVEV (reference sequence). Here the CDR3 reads CASSSIPGQGPWGNQPQHF. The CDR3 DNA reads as TGTGCCAGCAGCTCTATCCCGGGACAGGGTCCCTGGGGCAATCAGCCCCAGCATTTT.

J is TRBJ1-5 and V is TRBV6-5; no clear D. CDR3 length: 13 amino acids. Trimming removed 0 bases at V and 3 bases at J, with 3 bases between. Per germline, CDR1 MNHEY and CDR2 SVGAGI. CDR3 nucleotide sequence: TGTGCCAGCAGTTACTCAATCAATCAGCCCCAGCATTTT. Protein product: CASSYSINQPQHF.

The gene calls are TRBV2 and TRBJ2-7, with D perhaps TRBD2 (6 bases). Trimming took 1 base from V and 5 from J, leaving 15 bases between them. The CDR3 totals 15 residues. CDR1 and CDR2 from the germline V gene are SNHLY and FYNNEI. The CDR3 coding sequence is TGTGCCAGCAGTGAAGGGAGGGGCAGGGCCCACGAGCAGTACTTC. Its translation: CASSEGRGRAHEQYF.

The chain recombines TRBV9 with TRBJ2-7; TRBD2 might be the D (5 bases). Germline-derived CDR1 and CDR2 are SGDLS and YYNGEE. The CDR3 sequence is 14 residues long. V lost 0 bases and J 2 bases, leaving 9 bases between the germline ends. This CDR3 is CASSVGGSAYEQYF. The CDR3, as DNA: TGTGCCAGCAGCGTAGGGGGTAGCGCCTACGAGCAGTACTTC.

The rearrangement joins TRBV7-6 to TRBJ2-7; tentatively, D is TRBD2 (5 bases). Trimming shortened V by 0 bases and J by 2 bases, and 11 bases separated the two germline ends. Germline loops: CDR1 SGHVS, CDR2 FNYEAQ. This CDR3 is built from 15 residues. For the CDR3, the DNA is TGTGCCAGCAGCTTAGCCGGGGTCTCTACCTACGAGCAGTACTTC. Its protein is CASSLAGVSTYEQYF.